Following are 14 T cell receptor beta chains from one sample sequenced in a study of T cell clones after liver transplantation. Sequenced by immunoSEQ multiplex PCR; TCRdb stores in-frame clones only, minus some. The sample includes tens of thousands of clones, 70% of them seen just once. This sample comprised CD4+ T cells from blood, obtained at the approximately 15-month timepoint. The source of these receptors is a human patient who received a liver transplant. Some T cells could come from the graft donor.

This clone was counted ten times or more. V gene TRBV11-2 combines with J gene TRBJ1-1; 8 bases fit TRBD1. Germline values: CDR1 SGHAT, CDR2 FQNNGV. The V gene end was trimmed by 4 bases and the J gene end by 0 bases; junction bases not matched to a gene: 4. The CDR3 runs to 15 residues. The CDR3 is CASSYGQGLNTEAFF. The CDR3 DNA follows: TGTGCCAGCAGCTACGGACAGGGATTGAACACTGAAGCTTTCTTT.

The CDR3 sequence: CASSYSEPNSPLHF. DNA for the CDR3: TGTGCCAGCAGTTACAGCGAACCCAATTCACCCCTCCACTTT. This chain connects TRBV6-5 to TRBJ1-6; no clear D. CDR1 is MNHEY and CDR2 is SVGAGI in the germline V gene. Trimming pared 2 bases from V and 7 bases from J, leaving 9 bases between. This CDR3 has 14 amino acids.

In this sample, this clone turned up a few times. The chain joins TRBV15 to TRBJ2-2; D unclear. V was clipped by 1 base and J by 5 bases, with 5 bases between them. This CDR3 is 13 amino acids long. The V gene's germline CDR1 is LNHNV and CDR2 YYDKDF (reference sequence). The CDR3 here is CATSRGVTGELFF. CDR3 nucleotide sequence: TGTGCCACCAGCAGAGGAGTAACCGGGGAGCTGTTTTTT. Supplemented by reference TRBV15 and TRBJ2-2, the full variable domain reads DAMVIQNPRYQVTQFGKPVTLSCSQTLNHNVMYWYQQKSSQAPKLLFHYYDKDFNNEADTPDNFQSRRPNTSFCFLDIRSPGLGDTAMYLCATSRGVTGELFFGEGSRLTVL.

The chain joins TRBV7-2 to TRBJ2-3; D is possibly TRBD2 (5 bases). The CDR3 is 15 amino acids. CDR1 is SGHTA, CDR2 FQGNSA, per germline. Trimming took 1 base from V and 4 from J, leaving 12 bases between them. The CDR3 DNA sequence: TGTGCCAGCAGCTTAGTGGGCGGGCCCCCAGATACGCAGTATTTT. It encodes CASSLVGGPPDTQYF.

The chain links TRBV12-5 to TRBJ2-2; D unresolved. Trimming pared 9 bases from V and 1 base from J, leaving 12 bases between. The CDR3 has 14 residues. The germline V gene has CDR1 LGHNT and CDR2 FRNRAP. CDR3: CASGWLLNTGELFF. Here the CDR3 DNA reads TGTGCTAGCGGCTGGCTCCTGAACACCGGGGAGCTGTTTTTT. Together with reference TRBV12-5 and TRBJ2-2, the CDR3 gives the full variable domain: DARVTQTPRHKVTEMGQEVTMRCQPILGHNTVFWYRQTMMQGLELLAYFRNRAPLDDSGMPKDRFSAEMPDATLATLKIQPSEPRDSAVYFCASGWLLNTGELFFGEGSRLTVL.

Written as DNA, the CDR3 is TGTGCCAGCAGTTTTATGCAGGTAGGACTCTACGAGCAGTACTTC. It encodes CASSFMQVGLYEQYF. The rearrangement links TRBV28 to TRBJ2-7, with D perhaps matching TRBD2 (5 bases). This CDR3 spans 15 amino acids. CDR1 is MDHEN, CDR2 SYDVKM, per germline. V was trimmed by 3 bases and J by 3 bases, leaving 15 bases between them.

The chain carries TRBV18 and TRBJ2-5, with no clear D. Per germline, CDR1 KGHSH and CDR2 LQKENI. CDR3 size: 13 residues. V was cut by 3 bases and J by 2 bases, with 7 bases left in between. The CDR3 coding sequence is TGTGCCAGCTCACCTACGGGTCAAGAGACCCAGTACTTC. Translation gives CASSPTGQETQYF.

V usage is TRBV19 and J usage is TRBJ2-5, with 10 nucleotides matching TRBD2. From germline, CDR1 is LNHDA and CDR2 SQIVND (reference sequence). This CDR3 contains 16 residues. Trimming cost V 5 bases and J 3 bases; bases outside gene matches: 9. CDR3 bases: TGTGCCAGTAGTCAGACCGGGACTAGCGACGAAGAGACCCAGTACTTC. Its protein is CASSQTGTSDEETQYF.

The chain is built from TRBV7-8 and TRBJ2-3; D possibly corresponds to TRBD2 (5 bases). The CDR3 runs to 14 residues. V lost 1 base to trimming and J lost 4 bases, with 9 bases between them. CDR1 and CDR2 from the germline V gene are SGHVS and FQNEAQ. CDR3 coding DNA: TGTGCCAGCAGCTTAGTGCTAGCAGCAGATACGCAGTATTTT. Amino acids: CASSLVLAADTQYF.

This clone was counted only a few times. The chain combines TRBV5-1 with TRBJ2-5; 11 positions match TRBD2. CDR3 size: 14 residues. Unmatched junction bases numbered 4, after V lost 6 bases and J lost 3 bases. CDR1 and CDR2 (germline): SGHRS, YFSETQ. CDR3 amino acids: CASNWGLAEETQYF. For the CDR3, the DNA is TGCGCCAGCAATTGGGGACTAGCGGAAGAGACCCAGTACTTC.

This clone was seen more than once but under ten times. The genes are TRBV11-3 and TRBJ2-1; TRBD2 matches at 8 bases. The ends lost 3 bases at V and 9 bases at J; junction bases unmatched: 19. Germline loops: CDR1 SGHNT, CDR2 YENEEA. The CDR3 contains 18 residues. The chain's CDR3 is CASSLVVGGRPGSSEQFF. CDR3 nucleotide sequence: TGTGCCAGCAGCTTGGTAGTTGGCGGGAGGCCGGGGTCCAGTGAGCAGTTCTTC.

This chain uses TRBV7-6 with TRBJ2-1; TRBD1 aligns across 12 bases. Germline V gene sequence: CDR1 SGHVS, CDR2 FNYEAQ. With V trimmed by 7 bases and J by 7 bases, 11 bases remained unmatched. The CDR3 runs 16 residues. CDR3 nucleotide sequence: TGTGCCAGCACCGCTGGAAGGGACAGGGGGCAAAATGAGCAGTTCTTC. As protein: CASTAGRDRGQNEQFF.

The chain joins TRBV18 to TRBJ2-1, with TRBD1 matching 7 bases. From germline, CDR1 is KGHSH and CDR2 LQKENI. Trimming removed 4 bases from V and 6 bases from J; junction bases left unmatched: 3. There are 13 residues in the CDR3. CDR3 in amino acids: CASSLGQSNEQFF. CDR3 DNA sequence: TGTGCCAGCTCACTGGGACAGTCCAATGAGCAGTTCTTC.

The chain is built from TRBV5-4 and TRBJ2-5; 12 positions match TRBD2. CDR1 and CDR2 from the germline V gene are SGHNT and YYREEE (reference sequence). This CDR3 has 16 amino acids. With V trimmed by 2 bases and J by 4 bases, 6 bases remained unmatched. As DNA, the CDR3 is TGTGCCAGCAGCTTCAAGACTAGCGGGAGCGGAGAGACCCAGTACTTC. Translating it yields CASSFKTSGSGETQYF.